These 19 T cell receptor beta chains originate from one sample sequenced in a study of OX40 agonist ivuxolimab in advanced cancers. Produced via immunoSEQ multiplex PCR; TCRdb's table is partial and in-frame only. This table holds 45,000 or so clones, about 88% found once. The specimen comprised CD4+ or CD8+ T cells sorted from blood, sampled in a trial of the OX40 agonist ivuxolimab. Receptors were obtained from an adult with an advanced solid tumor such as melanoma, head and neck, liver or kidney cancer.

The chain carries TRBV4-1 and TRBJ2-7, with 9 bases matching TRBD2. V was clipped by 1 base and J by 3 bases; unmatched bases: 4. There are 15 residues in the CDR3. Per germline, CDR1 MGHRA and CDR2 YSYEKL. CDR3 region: CASSQASSGNYEQYF. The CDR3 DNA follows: TGCGCCAGCAGCCAAGCCTCTAGCGGGAACTACGAGCAGTACTTC.

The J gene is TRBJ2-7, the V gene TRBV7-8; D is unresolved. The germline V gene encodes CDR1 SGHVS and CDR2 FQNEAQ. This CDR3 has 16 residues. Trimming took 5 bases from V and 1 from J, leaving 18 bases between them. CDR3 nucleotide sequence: TGTGCCAGCAGCCCGGCCAGTAGTTTCTGGTCCTACGAGCAGTACTTC. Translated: CASSPASSFWSYEQYF.

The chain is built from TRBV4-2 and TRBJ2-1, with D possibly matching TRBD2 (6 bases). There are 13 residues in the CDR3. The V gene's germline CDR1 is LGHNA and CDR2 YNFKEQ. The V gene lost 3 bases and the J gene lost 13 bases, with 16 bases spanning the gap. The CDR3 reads CASSHSTSREQFF. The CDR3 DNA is TGTGCCAGCAGCCACTCGACTAGTCGGGAACAGTTCTTC.

CDR3 in DNA: TGTGCCAGCAGTCTCGACAGGGGAAGGACCTACGAGCAGTACTTC. It specifies CASSLDRGRTYEQYF. V usage is TRBV11-2 and J usage is TRBJ2-7; 8 nucleotides match TRBD1. The CDR3 consists of 15 residues. Germline CDR1 reads SGHAT; CDR2 reads FQNNGV. J lost 2 bases, V lost 6 bases, and 9 bases had no gene match.

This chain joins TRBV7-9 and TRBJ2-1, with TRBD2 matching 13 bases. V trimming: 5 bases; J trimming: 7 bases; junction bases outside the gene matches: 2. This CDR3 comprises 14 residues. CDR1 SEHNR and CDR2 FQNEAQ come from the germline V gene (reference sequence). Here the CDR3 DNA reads TGTGCCAGCAGCGAACTAGCGGGAGGGAATGAGCAGTTCTTC. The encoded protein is CASSELAGGNEQFF.

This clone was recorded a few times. The CDR3 spells CASSPQGGVRYTEAFF. DNA of the CDR3: TGCGCCAGCAGCCCGCAGGGAGGAGTACGGTACACTGAAGCTTTCTTT. The chain is built from TRBV4-1 and TRBJ1-1; a possible D gene is TRBD1 (5 bases). Trimming stripped 4 bases from V and 3 bases from J, with 18 bases between. CDR3 length: 16 residues. CDR1 MGHRA and CDR2 YSYEKL come from the germline V gene.

CDR3 region: CASSYSSQGPYEQYF. As DNA, the CDR3 is TGTGCCAGCAGTTACTCGTCACAGGGCCCCTACGAGCAGTACTTC. This rearrangement joins TRBV6-5 to TRBJ2-7, with D possibly matching TRBD1 (6 bases). The CDR3 runs 15 residues. Per germline, CDR1 MNHEY and CDR2 SVGAGI. V shed 0 bases and J shed 2 bases, with 11 bases lying between them.

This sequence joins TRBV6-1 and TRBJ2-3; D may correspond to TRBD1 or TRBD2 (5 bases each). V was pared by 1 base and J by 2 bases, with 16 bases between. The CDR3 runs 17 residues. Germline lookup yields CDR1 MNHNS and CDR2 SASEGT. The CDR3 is CASSEEMWGRHTDTQYF. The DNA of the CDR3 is TGTGCCAGCAGTGAAGAGATGTGGGGGAGACACACAGATACGCAGTATTTT.

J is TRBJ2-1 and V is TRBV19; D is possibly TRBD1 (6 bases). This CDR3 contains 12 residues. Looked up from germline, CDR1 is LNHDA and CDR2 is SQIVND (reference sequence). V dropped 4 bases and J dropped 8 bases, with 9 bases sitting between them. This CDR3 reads CASSTGVYEQFF. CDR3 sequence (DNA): TGTGCCAGTAGTACAGGGGTTTATGAGCAGTTCTTC.

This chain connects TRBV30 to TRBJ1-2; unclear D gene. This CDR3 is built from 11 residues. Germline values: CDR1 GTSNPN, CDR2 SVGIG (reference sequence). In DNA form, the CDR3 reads TGTGCAGATAGGTCCGCCTATGGCTACACCTTC. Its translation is CADRSAYGYTF.

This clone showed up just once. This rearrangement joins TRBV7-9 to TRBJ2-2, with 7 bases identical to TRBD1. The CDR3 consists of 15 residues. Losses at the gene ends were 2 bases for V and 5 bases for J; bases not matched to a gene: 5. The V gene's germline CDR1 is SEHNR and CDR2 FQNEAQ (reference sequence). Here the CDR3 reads CASSLSEQGTGELFF. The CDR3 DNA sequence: TGTGCCAGCAGCTTATCCGAACAGGGGACCGGGGAGCTGTTTTTT. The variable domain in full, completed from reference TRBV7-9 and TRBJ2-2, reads DTGVSQNPRHKITKRGQNVTFRCDPISEHNRLYWYRQTLGQGPEFLTYFQNEAQLEKSRLLSDRFSAERPKGSFSTLEIQRTEQGDSAMYLCASSLSEQGTGELFFGEGSRLTVL.

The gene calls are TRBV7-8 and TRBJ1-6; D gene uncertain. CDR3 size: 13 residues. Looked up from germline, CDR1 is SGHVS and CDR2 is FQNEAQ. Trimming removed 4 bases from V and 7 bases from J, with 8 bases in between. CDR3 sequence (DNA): TGTGCCAGCAGCTCTAAAAGGAATTCACCCCTCCACTTT. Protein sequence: CASSSKRNSPLHF.

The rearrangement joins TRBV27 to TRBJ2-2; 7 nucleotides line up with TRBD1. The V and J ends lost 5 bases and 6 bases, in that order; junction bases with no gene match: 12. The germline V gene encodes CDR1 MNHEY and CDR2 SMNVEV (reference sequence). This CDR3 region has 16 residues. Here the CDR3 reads CASSPQGEKRAGELFF. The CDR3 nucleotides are TGTGCCAGCAGTCCTCAGGGGGAGAAAAGGGCCGGGGAGCTGTTTTTT.

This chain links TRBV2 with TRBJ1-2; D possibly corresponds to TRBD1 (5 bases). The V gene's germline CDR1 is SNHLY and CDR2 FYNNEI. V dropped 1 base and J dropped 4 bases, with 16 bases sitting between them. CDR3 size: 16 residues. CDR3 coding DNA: TGTGCCAGCAGTGAAGGGTTACCCGACAGTAGCTATGGCTACACCTTC. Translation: CASSEGLPDSSYGYTF.

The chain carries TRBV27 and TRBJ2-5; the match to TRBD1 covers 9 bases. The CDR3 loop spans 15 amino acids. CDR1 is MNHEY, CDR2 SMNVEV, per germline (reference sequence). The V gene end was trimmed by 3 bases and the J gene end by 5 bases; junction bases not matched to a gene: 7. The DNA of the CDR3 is TGTGCCAGCAGTTTGCGGGACAGGGAGTTGGAGACCCAGTACTTC. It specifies CASSLRDRELETQYF.

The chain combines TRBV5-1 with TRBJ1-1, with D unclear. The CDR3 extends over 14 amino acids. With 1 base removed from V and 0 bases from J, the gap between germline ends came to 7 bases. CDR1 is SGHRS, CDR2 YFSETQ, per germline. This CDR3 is CASSLYGLNTEAFF. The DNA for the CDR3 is TGCGCCAGCAGCTTGTATGGGTTGAACACTGAAGCTTTCTTT.

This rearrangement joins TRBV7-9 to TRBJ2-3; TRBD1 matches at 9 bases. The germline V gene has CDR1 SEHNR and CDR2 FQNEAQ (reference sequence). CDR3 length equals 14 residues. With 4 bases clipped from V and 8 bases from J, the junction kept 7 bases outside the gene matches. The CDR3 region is CASSSPRTGVTQYF. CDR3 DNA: TGTGCCAGCAGCTCCCCCCGGACAGGGGTTACGCAGTATTTT.

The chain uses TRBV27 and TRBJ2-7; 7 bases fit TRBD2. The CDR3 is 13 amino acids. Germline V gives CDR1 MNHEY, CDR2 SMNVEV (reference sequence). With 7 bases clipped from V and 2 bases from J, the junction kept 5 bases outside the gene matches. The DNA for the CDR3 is TGTGCCAGCAACCCGGCGGGAGCCTACGAGCAGTACTTC. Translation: CASNPAGAYEQYF.

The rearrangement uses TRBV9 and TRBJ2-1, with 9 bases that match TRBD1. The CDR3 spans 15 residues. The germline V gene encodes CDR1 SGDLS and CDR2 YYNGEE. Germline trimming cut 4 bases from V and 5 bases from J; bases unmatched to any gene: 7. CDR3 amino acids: CASSRRGTGHNEQFF. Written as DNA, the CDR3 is TGTGCCAGCAGCCGCCGAGGGACAGGGCACAATGAGCAGTTCTTC.